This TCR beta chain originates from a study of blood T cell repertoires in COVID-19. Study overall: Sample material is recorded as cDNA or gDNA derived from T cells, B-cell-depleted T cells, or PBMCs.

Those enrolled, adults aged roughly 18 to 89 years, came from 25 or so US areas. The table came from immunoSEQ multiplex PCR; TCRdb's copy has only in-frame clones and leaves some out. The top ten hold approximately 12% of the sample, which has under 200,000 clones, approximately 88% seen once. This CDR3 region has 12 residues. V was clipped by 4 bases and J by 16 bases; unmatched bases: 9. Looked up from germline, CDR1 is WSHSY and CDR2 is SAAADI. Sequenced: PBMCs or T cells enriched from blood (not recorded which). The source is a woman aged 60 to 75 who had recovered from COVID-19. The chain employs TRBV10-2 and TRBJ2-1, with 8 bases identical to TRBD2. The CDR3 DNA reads TGCGCCAGCAGTGCCTCCGGGACTAGGGATTTCTTC. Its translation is CASSASGTRDFF.